These T cell receptor beta chains were read from a single sample in a study of T cell responses to AZD1222 COVID-19 vaccine. Repertoires were generated with immunoSEQ multiplex PCR, while TCRdb's copy carries only in-frame clones and drops some. In the table there are around 160,000 clones, around 89% of which are singletons. The sequencing used peripheral blood, collected on day 0 of AZD1222 vaccination. The receptors shown here come from an adult in good health. Each CDR3 is given with its conserved first and last residue. The size entry is marked missing in some rows and otherwise reads once, few, many or a size class.

TRBV19 NA CASRTRIPGELFF
TRBV5-1 NA CASSPPSTDTQYF
TRBV13 NA CASSLRGGRDMVSPLHF
TRBV5-4 once CASSLGEIPDTEAFF
TRBV29-1 NA CSVLQGYTEAFF
TRBV6-5 NA CASSFSSYNSPLHF
TRBV6-4 NA CASSDGRGPYNEQFF
TRBV19 NA CATEGLNTEAFF
TRBV4-3 NA CASSQDRAGGPKETQYF
TRBV30 few CAWSWRTGGADTQYF
TRBV25-1 NA CASSWLSPRVGTGELFF
TRBV7-2 NA CASSLAPVGTEAFF
TRBV3-1/TRBV3-2 NA CASSPSSSGNTIYF
TRBV18 NA CASSPSAGGGNTGELFF
TRBV3-1/TRBV3-2 NA CASSQVEGDGYTF
TRBV28 few CASSLSFRAATKAFF
TRBV19 NA CASAKPADTQYF
TRBV5-4 NA CASSFTGTSGVRSTDTQYF
TRBV6-5 NA CASTTTGVGSPLHF
TRBV5-1 NA CASSLVGQDYNEQFF
TRBV11-2 NA CASSLSTLPLGRNEKLFF
TRBV18 NA CASSLQGPRGEQYF
TRBV7-9 NA CASSSPVPTGVDGYTF
TRBV5-1 NA CASSLQSDSNSPLHF
TRBV12-3/TRBV12-4 NA CASRGQGRDGYTF
TRBV9 NA CASSGGGPTSEQYF
TRBV9 NA CASSVGGTGANVLTF
TRBV6-4 NA CASSTEYTTPSNTIYF
TRBV28 NA CASSLGWGGPEAFF
TRBV7-2 NA CASSLDWTANEAFF
TRBV5-5 NA CASSFHQGWETQYF
TRBV20-1 NA CSAFMAGEAFF
TRBV27 NA CASSLFPGQGVSPLHF
TRBV5-6 NA CASSLWGPSYSNEQFF
TRBV21-1 NA CADGLLGSSTDTQYF
TRBV28 NA CASSSGPGGYTF
TRBV18 NA CASSHISELFF
TRBV19 NA CASTLTAFNQPQHF